Below, 28 T cell receptor beta chains from the same sample are listed, as sequenced in a study of blood T cell repertoires in COVID-19 (dated by TCRdb to 2020 to 2021). The library relied on the immunoSEQ multiplex PCR assay. Sourced from immuneACCESS, this table was stored by TCRdb with only in-frame sequences that have V and J called. A share of the clones is absent; for the studies checked, an unresolved V gene accounts for under half, and the remainder has no known explanation. A total of 330,000 or so clones appear in this sample, around 87% of them only once. The leading ten clones occupy about 2.1% of the sample. The specimen was PBMCs or T cells enriched from blood (not recorded which). These receptors all stem from a man between 35 and 55 years old in a cohort exposed to, infected with or recovered from COVID-19 (not recorded which).

The chain joins TRBV28 to TRBJ2-7; perhaps TRBD2 as D (6 bases). CDR3 size: 12 residues. The germline V gene has CDR1 MDHEN and CDR2 SYDVKM. Trimming removed 8 bases at V and 2 bases at J, with 10 bases between. The CDR3 sequence: CASAGYPYEQYF. The CDR3 bases are TGTGCCAGCGCGGGATACCCCTACGAGCAGTACTTC.

The chain joins TRBV6-5 to TRBJ2-7; tentative D call: TRBD2 (6 bases). Per germline, CDR1 MNHEY and CDR2 SVGAGI. Trimming left V 5 bases short and J 2 bases short, with 10 bases between. The CDR3 consists of 13 residues. Written as DNA, the CDR3 is TGTGCCAGCAGTCCCACGGGGGCCTACGAGCAGTACTTC. Amino acid sequence: CASSPTGAYEQYF.

In this sample, this clone turned up a few times. This sequence joins TRBV30 and TRBJ1-6; 9 positions match TRBD1. Germline lookup yields CDR1 GTSNPN and CDR2 SVGIG (reference sequence). This CDR3 is 17 amino acids long. Trimming cost V 2 bases and J 1 base; bases outside gene matches: 6. In DNA form, the CDR3 reads TGTGCCTGGAGTTTGGGACAGGGAATATCCTATAATTCACCCCTCCACTTT. The encoded protein is CAWSLGQGISYNSPLHF.

The chain has TRBV11-2 and TRBJ2-5; 7 bases match TRBD2. The CDR3 length is 14 residues. J lost 0 bases, V lost 6 bases, and 4 bases had no gene match. Germline values: CDR1 SGHAT, CDR2 FQNNGV. CDR3 coding DNA: TGTGCCAGCAGTTACGGACTAGACCAAGAGACCCAGTACTTC. Its protein product is CASSYGLDQETQYF.

CDR3 region: CASRGPGQGRSPLHF. CDR3 DNA: TGTGCCAGCAGGGGGCCGGGACAGGGCCGCTCACCCCTCCACTTT. The chain combines TRBV11-2 with TRBJ1-6; TRBD1 matches 9 bases. Per the germline V gene, CDR1 is SGHAT and CDR2 is FQNNGV. After removal of 6 bases from V and 10 bases from J, the junction contained 10 bases not matched to a gene. The CDR3 runs 15 residues. The whole variable domain, filled in from reference TRBV11-2 and TRBJ1-6, reads EAGVAQSPRYKIIEKRQSVAFWCNPISGHATLYWYQQILGQGPKLLIQFQNNGVVDDSQLPKDRFSAERLKGVDSTLKIQPAKLEDSAVYLCASRGPGQGRSPLHFGNGTRLTVT.

Regarding this clone: The sample contains more than one DNA sequence encoding this CDR3. The chain employs TRBV19 and TRBJ2-2; TRBD2 aligns across 7 bases. CDR3 length: 17 residues. The germline gives CDR1 LNHDA, CDR2 SQIVND (reference sequence). V was pared by 6 bases and J by 5 bases, with 15 bases of the junction left unmatched. The CDR3 spells CASSISRGGSSTGELFF. The CDR3 DNA reads TGTGCCAGTAGCATTTCCCGGGGCGGGAGTAGTACCGGGGAGCTGTTTTTT.

The V call is TRBV5-6, the J call TRBJ1-1; TRBD1 aligns across 8 bases. The germline CDR1 and CDR2 sequences are SGHDT and YYEEEE. V dropped 4 bases and J dropped 7; count of bases not matched to a gene: 12. The CDR3 loop spans 15 amino acids. The CDR3 nucleotides read TGTGCCAGCAGCATCCCCGGGACAGGAAATAGTGAAGCTTTCTTT. Protein product: CASSIPGTGNSEAFF.

This chain joins TRBV12-5 and TRBJ1-6; 11 bases fit TRBD1. The V segment lost 1 base and the J segment 1 base; nucleotides outside the gene matches: 9. The CDR3 spans 20 residues. Germline assignment: CDR1 LGHNT and CDR2 FRNRAP. The CDR3 nucleotides are TGTGCTAGTGGTTTGGGTCTCGGGACAGGGGGTACTTCCTATAATTCACCCCTCCACTTT. Its protein is CASGLGLGTGGTSYNSPLHF.

V gene TRBV14 combines with J gene TRBJ2-7, with 13 nucleotides matching TRBD2. Looked up from germline, CDR1 is SGHDN and CDR2 is FVKESK. After removal of 2 bases from V and 5 bases from J, the junction contained 6 bases not matched to a gene. The CDR3 loop spans 16 amino acids. The CDR3 loop is CASSQLGLAGDDEQYF. CDR3 bases: TGTGCCAGCAGCCAACTAGGACTAGCGGGAGACGACGAGCAGTACTTC.

This clone turned up a few times. The genes are TRBV10-3 and TRBJ1-2, with TRBD1 matching 8 bases. The CDR3 length is 15 residues. The V gene's germline CDR1 is ENHRY and CDR2 SYGVKD. The J segment lost 3 bases and the V segment lost 0 bases, leaving 3 bases of the junction unmatched. In DNA form, the CDR3 reads TGTGCCATCAGTGAGTCGGGACAGGTAGACTATGGCTACACCTTC. Translation gives CAISESGQVDYGYTF.

CDR3 residues: CASSIRRINSNQPQHF. The DNA of the CDR3 is TGTGCCAGTAGTATACGGAGAATTAATAGCAATCAGCCCCAGCATTTT. This chain links TRBV19 with TRBJ1-5; D remains unclear. Germline CDR1 is LNHDA and CDR2 is SQIVND (reference sequence). The CDR3 covers 16 residues. Trimming removed 2 bases at V and 0 bases at J, with 11 bases between.

This CDR3 is CASSYGQGPYEQYF. The CDR3 coding sequence is TGTGCCAGCAGTTACGGACAGGGCCCCTACGAGCAGTACTTC. V gene TRBV6-5 combines with J gene TRBJ2-7; TRBD1 aligns across 8 bases. Germline loops: CDR1 MNHEY, CDR2 SVGAGI. There are 14 residues in the CDR3. V shed 2 bases and J 2 bases; nucleotides not matched to a gene: 2.

The chain uses TRBV9 and TRBJ2-5; tentative D call: TRBD2 (6 bases). Germline loops: CDR1 SGDLS, CDR2 YYNGEE. The V and J ends lost 0 bases and 5 bases respectively, with 14 bases between them. The CDR3 sequence is 15 residues long. DNA of the CDR3: TGTGCCAGCAGCGTAGACCCCCACCGGGAGGAGACCCAGTACTTC. Its translation: CASSVDPHREETQYF.

The rearrangement links TRBV27 to TRBJ1-6, with TRBD1 matching 7 bases. The CDR3 length is 15 residues. Trimming took 5 bases from V and 4 from J; bases not matched to a gene: 5. Germline assignment: CDR1 MNHEY and CDR2 SMNVEV (reference sequence). This CDR3 reads CASSGRGDYNSPLHF. DNA of the CDR3: TGTGCCAGCAGTGGCAGGGGGGATTATAATTCACCCCTCCACTTT.

This chain connects TRBV12-5 to TRBJ1-4; no firm D call. Germline V gives CDR1 LGHNT, CDR2 FRNRAP. The germline V and J ends were trimmed by 0 bases and 7 bases, with 9 bases remaining between them. The CDR3 is 14 amino acids. The CDR3 nucleotides are TGTGCTAGTGGTTTGGTACTTACGGGTGAAAAACTGTTTTTT. This gives the protein CASGLVLTGEKLFF.

This clone was seen only a few times. V and J are TRBV28 and TRBJ2-3, with 8 bases that match TRBD1. V shed 3 bases and J 3 bases; nucleotides not matched to a gene: 5. This CDR3 has 15 amino acids. Germline values: CDR1 MDHEN, CDR2 SYDVKM. The CDR3 DNA follows: TGTGCCAGCAGTTTCAAAACAGGGGGTACAGATACGCAGTATTTT. This sequence encodes CASSFKTGGTDTQYF. The full variable domain, with the rest looked up from reference TRBV28 and TRBJ2-3, is DVKVTQSSRYLVKRTGEKVFLECVQDMDHENMFWYRQDPGLGLRLIYFSYDVKMKEKGDIPEGYSVSREKKERFSLILESASTNQTSMYLCASSFKTGGTDTQYFGPGTRLTVL.

The gene calls are TRBV30 and TRBJ2-5, with 8 bases that match TRBD2. Germline CDR1 GTSNPN, CDR2 SVGIG (reference sequence). This CDR3 has 14 residues. Losses at the gene ends were 0 bases for V and 5 bases for J; bases not matched to a gene: 5. CDR3 sequence reads: CAWSVGTSDETQYF. For the CDR3, the DNA is TGTGCCTGGAGTGTGGGGACTAGTGACGAGACCCAGTACTTC.

This sequence joins TRBV18 and TRBJ1-3; a possible D gene is TRBD1 (5 bases). The CDR3 has 17 amino acids. CDR1 and CDR2 (germline): KGHSH, LQKENI. V lost 0 bases and J 0 bases, leaving 12 bases between the germline ends. CDR3 sequence reads: CASSPPSGPSSGNTIYF. The CDR3 bases are TGTGCCAGCTCACCACCCTCAGGGCCAAGCTCTGGAAACACCATATATTTT.

This clone was counted between two and nine times. The V call is TRBV20-1, the J call TRBJ1-2, with TRBD1 as a possible D gene (6 bases). CDR1 DFQATT and CDR2 SNEGSKA come from the germline V gene (reference sequence). There are 11 residues in the CDR3. V lost 8 bases, J lost 5 bases, and 12 bases lay in between. The CDR3 sequence is CSTGFGYGYTF. CDR3 nucleotide sequence: TGCAGTACAGGGTTTGGGTATGGCTACACCTTC.

The V and J genes are TRBV19 and TRBJ2-1, with TRBD2 matching 8 bases. V shed 6 bases and J 4 bases; nucleotides not matched to a gene: 8. The CDR3 runs 15 residues. Germline CDR1 LNHDA, CDR2 SQIVND (reference sequence). Here the CDR3 reads CASRVAGPIYNEQFF. The CDR3 DNA sequence: TGTGCCAGTAGAGTAGCGGGACCCATTTACAATGAGCAGTTCTTC.

This chain joins TRBV5-4 and TRBJ1-2; D is unresolved. Germline CDR1 and CDR2: SGHNT and YYREEE (reference sequence). This CDR3 contains 15 residues. Between the trimmed V and J ends, which lost 4 bases and 7 bases, there was a span of 20 bases. The CDR3 is CASSVSRGSSGGYTF. The CDR3 DNA reads as TGTGCCAGCAGCGTGAGTAGAGGGAGTTCGGGTGGCTACACCTTC. The entire variable domain, with the rest obtained from reference TRBV5-4 and TRBJ1-2, is as follows: ETGVTQSPTHLIKTRGQQVTLRCSSQSGHNTVSWYQQALGQGPQFIFQYYREEENGRGNFPPRFSGLQFPNYSSELNVNALELDDSALYLCASSVSRGSSGGYTFGSGTRLTVV.

The chain carries TRBV5-1 and TRBJ2-1, with no clear D. The CDR3 spans 12 residues. Trimming left V 0 bases short and J 8 bases short, with 6 bases between. CDR1 and CDR2 from the germline V gene are SGHRS and YFSETQ. The CDR3 loop reads CASSLGAHEQFF. DNA of the CDR3: TGCGCCAGCAGCTTGGGGGCCCATGAGCAGTTCTTC.

The CDR3 loop is CASSIGHNNEQFF. The CDR3 DNA is TGTGCCAGTAGTATTGGACACAACAATGAGCAGTTCTTC. The chain has TRBV19 and TRBJ2-1; D may be TRBD1 (5 bases). V lost 3 bases, J lost 5 bases, and 8 bases lay in between. There are 13 residues in the CDR3. The germline V gene encodes CDR1 LNHDA and CDR2 SQIVND (reference sequence).

The genes are TRBV28 and TRBJ2-7, with TRBD1 matching over 12 bases. V lost 5 bases to trimming and J lost 5 bases; unmatched junction nucleotides: 7. Germline CDR1 and CDR2: MDHEN and SYDVKM. The CDR3 has 15 residues. CDR3 in amino acids: CASSTSGTGGHEQYF. The CDR3 region has the DNA TGTGCCAGCAGTACCTCCGGGACAGGGGGCCACGAGCAGTACTTC.

V gene TRBV19 combines with J gene TRBJ2-3; weak D call: TRBD2 (6 bases). V lost 3 bases to trimming and J lost 0 bases, with 10 bases between them. The germline CDR1 and CDR2 sequences are LNHDA and SQIVND (reference sequence). This CDR3 is built from 15 residues. The DNA for the CDR3 is TGTGCCAGTAGTATCTACGGGAGCAGCACAGATACGCAGTATTTT. Amino acid sequence: CASSIYGSSTDTQYF. The variable domain in full, completed from reference TRBV19 and TRBJ2-3, reads DGGITQSPKYLFRKEGQNVTLSCEQNLNHDAMYWYRQDPGQGLRLIYYSQIVNDFQKGDIAEGYSVSREKKESFPLTVTSAQKNPTAFYLCASSIYGSSTDTQYFGPGTRLTVL.

This chain uses TRBV19 with TRBJ2-5; 9 nucleotides match TRBD1. Trimming cost V 5 bases and J 5 bases; bases outside gene matches: 12. Germline V gene data show CDR1 as LNHDA and CDR2 as SQIVND (reference sequence). The CDR3 totals 16 residues. This CDR3 is CASSPRMTGGQETQYF. CDR3 sequence (DNA): TGTGCCAGTAGTCCCAGGATGACAGGGGGGCAGGAGACCCAGTACTTC.

In its sample, this clone was seen once. The gene calls are TRBV28 and TRBJ2-5; maybe TRBD1 (5 bases). Germline V CDR1 and CDR2: MDHEN, SYDVKM. Trimming shortened V by 5 bases and J by 9 bases, and 13 bases separated the two germline ends. The CDR3 is 12 amino acids. CDR3 loop: CASSPRPGSQYF. DNA for the CDR3: TGTGCCAGCAGTCCCCGACCAGGGTCCCAGTACTTC.

J is TRBJ1-2 and V is TRBV6-1; D unresolved. Per the germline V gene, CDR1 is MNHNS and CDR2 is SASEGT. Trimming removed 1 base from V and 2 bases from J, with 8 bases in between. The CDR3 loop spans 14 amino acids. CDR3 in DNA: TGTGCCAGCAGTGAAGGGGCGGGGAACTATGGCTACACCTTC. It codes for CASSEGAGNYGYTF.